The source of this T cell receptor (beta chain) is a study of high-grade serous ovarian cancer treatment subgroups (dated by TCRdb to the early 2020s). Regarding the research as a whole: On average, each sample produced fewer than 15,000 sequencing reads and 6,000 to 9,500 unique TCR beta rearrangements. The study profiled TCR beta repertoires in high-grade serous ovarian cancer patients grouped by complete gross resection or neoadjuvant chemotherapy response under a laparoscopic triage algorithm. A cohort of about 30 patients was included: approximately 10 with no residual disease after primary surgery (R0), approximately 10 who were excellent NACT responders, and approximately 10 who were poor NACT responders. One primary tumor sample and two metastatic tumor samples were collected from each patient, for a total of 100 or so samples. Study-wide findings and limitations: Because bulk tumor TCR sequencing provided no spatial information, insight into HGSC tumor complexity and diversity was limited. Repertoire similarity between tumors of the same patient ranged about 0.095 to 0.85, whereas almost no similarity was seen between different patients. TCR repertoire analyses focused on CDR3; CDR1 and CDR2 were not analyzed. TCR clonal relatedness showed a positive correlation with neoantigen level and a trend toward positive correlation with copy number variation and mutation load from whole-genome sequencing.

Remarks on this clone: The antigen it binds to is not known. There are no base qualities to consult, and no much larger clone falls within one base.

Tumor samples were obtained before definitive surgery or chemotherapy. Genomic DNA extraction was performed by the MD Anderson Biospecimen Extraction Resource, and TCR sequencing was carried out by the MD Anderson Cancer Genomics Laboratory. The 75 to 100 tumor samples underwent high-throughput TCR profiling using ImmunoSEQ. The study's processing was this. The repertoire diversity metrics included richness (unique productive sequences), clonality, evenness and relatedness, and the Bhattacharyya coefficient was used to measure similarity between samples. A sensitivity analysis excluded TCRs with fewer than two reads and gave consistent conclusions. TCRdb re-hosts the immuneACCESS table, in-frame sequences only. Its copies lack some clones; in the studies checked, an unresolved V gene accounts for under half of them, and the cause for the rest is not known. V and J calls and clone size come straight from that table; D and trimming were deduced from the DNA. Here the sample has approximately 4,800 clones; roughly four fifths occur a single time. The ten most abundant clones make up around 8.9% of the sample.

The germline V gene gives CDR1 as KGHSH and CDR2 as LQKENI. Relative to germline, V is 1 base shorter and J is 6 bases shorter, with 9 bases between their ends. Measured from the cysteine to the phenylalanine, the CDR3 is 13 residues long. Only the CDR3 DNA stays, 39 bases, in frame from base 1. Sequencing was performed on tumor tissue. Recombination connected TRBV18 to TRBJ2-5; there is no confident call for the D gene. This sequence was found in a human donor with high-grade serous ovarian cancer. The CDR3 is CASSPLQQQTQYF. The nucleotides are TGTGCCAGCTCACCACTTCAACAACAGACCCAGTACTTC.